Listed here are 31 T cell receptor beta chains from one sample, sequenced in a study of early T cells in non-severe SARS-CoV-2 infection (dated by TCRdb to the early 2020s). Libraries were prepared through 5' RACE. The data were produced on a NextSeq 500. Using fastp trimming at Q25 and MiXCR clonotype assembly, TCRdb reanalyzed the public sequencing data and kept in-frame beta chains. Rows are unified per CDR3 protein, each entry keeping the most common DNA and genes. The sample table contains around 58,000 distinct CDR3 sequences; only one count was recorded for more than 12% of them. The ten largest clones take up 9% to 10% of the sample. The source was whole blood, collected at baseline. These receptors all come from an adult who was a healthcare worker with PCR-confirmed SARS-CoV-2 infection or an uninfected control (not recorded which).

This clonotype was recorded at least ten times. This sequence joins TRBV6-1 and TRBJ2-1, with TRBD2 matching over 10 bases. V gave up 5 bases and J gave up 6 bases; unmatched junction bases: 4. Germline CDR1 and CDR2: MNHNS and SASEGT. This CDR3 region has 14 residues. The CDR3 loop reads CASSLEREGNEQFF. CDR3 in DNA: TGTGCCAGCAGTCTCGAGCGGGAGGGCAATGAGCAGTTCTTC.

The chain is built from TRBV7-2 and TRBJ2-1; the D gene is possibly TRBD2 (5 bases). The CDR3 covers 12 residues. V was pared by 5 bases and J by 7 bases, with 9 bases between. Germline V gene lookup returns CDR1 SGHTA and CDR2 FQGNSA. The CDR3 DNA is TGTGCCAGCAGCCCGCGGGTGAATGAGCAGTTCTTC. Protein sequence: CASSPRVNEQFF.

This clonotype has just a few counts. The chain links TRBV6-5 to TRBJ2-7, with 10 bases that match TRBD1. Germline CDR1 is MNHEY and CDR2 is SVGAGI. V shed 7 bases, J shed 2 bases, and the junction held 5 bases outside the gene matches. This CDR3 is built from 14 residues. CDR3 residues: CASTEGTGAYEQYF. CDR3 in DNA: TGTGCCAGCACGGAAGGGACAGGGGCCTACGAGCAGTACTTC.

This clonotype turned up a few times. The rearrangement joins TRBV7-2 to TRBJ1-5; a possible D gene is TRBD1 (5 bases). The CDR3 runs 13 residues. V shed 0 bases and J shed 7 bases, with 7 bases lying between them. The germline gives CDR1 SGHTA, CDR2 FQGNSA. The CDR3 here is CASSLAGDQPQHF. DNA for the CDR3: TGTGCCAGCAGCTTAGCCGGGGACCAGCCCCAGCATTTT.

Many counts were recorded for this clonotype. The rearrangement links TRBV7-9 to TRBJ2-7; D is ambiguous. V was pared by 5 bases and J by 2 bases, with 13 bases between. The CDR3 consists of 14 residues. Looked up from germline, CDR1 is SEHNR and CDR2 is FQNEAQ (reference sequence). CDR3 sequence reads: CASSLTGAPYEQYF. CDR3 in DNA: TGTGCCAGCAGCCTCACTGGAGCGCCCTACGAGCAGTACTTC.

The rearrangement joins TRBV6-5 to TRBJ2-7; TRBD1 aligns across 8 bases. With 5 bases clipped from V and 3 bases from J, the junction kept 6 bases outside the gene matches. Looked up from germline, CDR1 is MNHEY and CDR2 is SVGAGI. The CDR3 covers 14 residues. CDR3: CASSRRDRHYEQYF. The DNA for the CDR3 is TGTGCCAGCAGTAGAAGGGACAGGCACTACGAGCAGTACTTC.

This clonotype showed up just a few times. V and J are TRBV5-5 and TRBJ2-3, with 7 bases lining up with TRBD1. Germline V gives CDR1 SGHKS, CDR2 YYEKEE (reference sequence). This CDR3 region has 16 residues. V lost 0 bases and J lost 2; bases outside the gene matches: 6. The CDR3, as DNA: TGTGCCAGCAGCTTGGGACAGGGCAGCCCCACAGATACGCAGTATTTT. Its translation: CASSLGQGSPTDTQYF.

This clonotype was seen only a few times. The V gene is TRBV7-6, the J gene TRBJ2-5; D not resolved. This CDR3 is built from 15 residues. Trimming shortened V by 7 bases and J by 1 base, and 16 bases separated the two germline ends. Germline CDR1 SGHVS, CDR2 FNYEAQ. The CDR3 DNA reads as TGTGCCAGCACCGTAATGAGAGGCTCCCAAGAGACCCAGTACTTC. This encodes CASTVMRGSQETQYF.

This clonotype came up a few times. The rearrangement joins TRBV5-5 to TRBJ1-6, with 11 positions matching TRBD1. V shed 4 bases and J 6 bases; nucleotides not matched to a gene: 6. Germline lookup yields CDR1 SGHKS and CDR2 YYEKEE (reference sequence). CDR3 length equals 16 residues. The CDR3 coding sequence is TGTGCCAGCAGCGTGGGACAGGGGGGTTCTAATTCACCCCTCCACTTT. This sequence encodes CASSVGQGGSNSPLHF.

This clonotype appeared many times. The chain carries TRBV28 and TRBJ2-6; unclear D gene. Trimming left V 4 bases short and J 4 bases short, with 2 bases between. There are 12 residues in the CDR3. Germline V gene sequence: CDR1 MDHEN, CDR2 SYDVKM. The DNA of the CDR3 is TGTGCCAGCAGTTCGGGGGCCAACGTCCTGACTTTC. Amino acid sequence: CASSSGANVLTF.

This clonotype was detected only a few times. This chain uses TRBV13 with TRBJ2-4; D ambiguous. Trimming removed 2 bases from V and 8 bases from J, with 10 bases in between. CDR3 length equals 13 residues. Germline V gives CDR1 PRHDT, CDR2 FYEKMQ (reference sequence). The CDR3 here is CASSLRVMDIQYF. Written as DNA, the CDR3 is TGTGCCAGCAGCTTAAGAGTGATGGACATTCAGTACTTC.

The rearrangement links TRBV5-1 to TRBJ2-1, with D possibly being TRBD1 or TRBD2 (6 bases each). CDR1 SGHRS and CDR2 YFSETQ come from the germline V gene. The CDR3 consists of 14 residues. With 4 bases removed from V and 10 bases from J, the gap between germline ends came to 18 bases. The CDR3 region has the DNA TGCGCCAGCAGCAGGGGGACTCACCAAGGGGAGCAGTTCTTC. This sequence encodes CASSRGTHQGEQFF.

This clonotype was seen only a few times. The rearrangement joins TRBV12-5 to TRBJ2-7; 8 nucleotides line up with TRBD2. The ends lost 6 bases at V and 0 bases at J; junction bases unmatched: 10. Germline CDR1 is LGHNT and CDR2 is FRNRAP. The CDR3 consists of 16 residues. The CDR3 sequence is CASGYPRTSNSYEQYF. CDR3 nucleotide sequence: TGTGCTAGTGGGTATCCTAGGACTAGCAACTCCTACGAGCAGTACTTC. The entire variable domain, with the rest obtained from reference TRBV12-5 and TRBJ2-7, is as follows: DARVTQTPRHKVTEMGQEVTMRCQPILGHNTVFWYRQTMMQGLELLAYFRNRAPLDDSGMPKDRFSAEMPDATLATLKIQPSEPRDSAVYFCASGYPRTSNSYEQYFGPGTRLTVT.

The V gene is TRBV20-1, the J gene TRBJ2-7; D ambiguous. V was shortened by 4 bases and J by 4 bases, with 20 bases between the two germline ends. The CDR3 has 15 amino acids. Germline CDR1 is DFQATT and CDR2 is SNEGSKA (reference sequence). CDR3 region: CSAILLKDGPYEQYF. In DNA form, the CDR3 reads TGCAGTGCTATTCTCTTGAAGGATGGGCCTTACGAGCAGTACTTC.

This clonotype was counted a few times. The CDR3 DNA sequence: TGTGCCAGCAGCTTAGCCTCTAGCGGGCGCAATGAGCAGTTCTTC. It yields the protein CASSLASSGRNEQFF. The V call is TRBV7-2, the J call TRBJ2-1, with 8 positions matching TRBD2. Looked up from germline, CDR1 is SGHTA and CDR2 is FQGNSA. The CDR3 length is 15 residues. Germline trimming cut 0 bases from V and 6 bases from J; bases unmatched to any gene: 4.

This clonotype was found a few times. The rearrangement joins TRBV5-1 to TRBJ2-5, with D possibly TRBD2 on 7 matching bases. The CDR3 extends over 14 amino acids. V lost 6 bases and J lost 5, with 17 bases in between. The germline V gene has CDR1 SGHRS and CDR2 YFSETQ. The CDR3 DNA reads TGCGCCAGCACTTCGGGGGGCCGTCGGGAGACCCAGTACTTC. Residues: CASTSGGRRETQYF.

V and J are TRBV20-1 and TRBJ2-1; 12 bases fit TRBD2. The CDR3 extends over 16 amino acids. J was trimmed by 7 bases and V by 3 bases; bases with no gene match: 10. CDR1 and CDR2 (germline): DFQATT, SNEGSKA (reference sequence). DNA for the CDR3: TGCAGTGCTAGGGGAGCCGGACTAGCGGGGACGAATGAGCAGTTCTTC. The encoded protein is CSARGAGLAGTNEQFF.

As DNA, the CDR3 is TGCGCCAGCAGCTCGGGGCCCCGGGGGTCTAATGAAAAACTGTTTTTT. It codes for CASSSGPRGSNEKLFF. The V call is TRBV5-1, the J call TRBJ1-4; perhaps TRBD1 as D (5 bases). Germline V gene data show CDR1 as SGHRS and CDR2 as YFSETQ. V was clipped by 3 bases and J by 3 bases, with 15 bases between them. The length of the CDR3 is 16 residues.

The chain employs TRBV9 and TRBJ2-3; no definite D call. The CDR3 is 15 amino acids. The germline V gene has CDR1 SGDLS and CDR2 YYNGEE. Trimming shortened V by 1 base and J by 1 base, and 10 bases separated the two germline ends. CDR3 in DNA: TGTGCCAGCAGCGTAACGGCTCGAGGCACAGATACGCAGTATTTT. This encodes CASSVTARGTDTQYF.

This clonotype was counted at least ten times. V usage is TRBV29-1 and J usage is TRBJ2-5; no definite D call. The CDR3 has 12 amino acids. CDR1 SQVTM and CDR2 ANQGSEA come from the germline V gene. With 4 bases removed from V and 2 bases from J, the gap between germline ends came to 8 bases. This chain's CDR3 is CSVARKQETQYF. DNA for the CDR3: TGCAGCGTTGCAAGGAAACAAGAGACCCAGTACTTC.

This clonotype was observed a single time. DNA for the CDR3: TGTGCCAGCAGTTCATCATTGATCTATGGCTACACCTTC. It is translated as CASSSSLIYGYTF. The rearrangement links TRBV6-6 to TRBJ1-2; D is undetermined. Germline V gene sequence: CDR1 MNHNY, CDR2 SVGAGI (reference sequence). CDR3 length: 13 amino acids. Trimming shortened V by 4 bases and J by 4 bases, and 10 bases separated the two germline ends.

The sample holds many counts of this clonotype. The V gene is TRBV7-8, the J gene TRBJ1-5, with D unresolved. Trimming cost V 3 bases and J 10 bases, with 10 bases left between them. The CDR3 has 12 residues. Germline V CDR1 and CDR2: SGHVS, FQNEAQ. The CDR3 here is CASSFADLPQHF. The CDR3 nucleotides read TGTGCCAGCAGCTTTGCTGACCTTCCCCAGCATTTT.

This clonotype was picked up many times. V gene TRBV24-1 combines with J gene TRBJ1-1, with D possibly TRBD1 on 5 matching bases. The CDR3 contains 13 residues. Per the germline V gene, CDR1 is KGHDR and CDR2 is SFDVKD. Trimming removed 7 bases at V and 3 bases at J, with 11 bases between. The DNA of the CDR3 is TGTGCCACCAGACAGGCCAGGGACACTGAAGCTTTCTTT. This codes for CATRQARDTEAFF.

The CDR3 DNA reads as TGTGCCAGCAGTTCTCGGGGGACAGATACGCAGTATTTT. Protein: CASSSRGTDTQYF. The rearrangement links TRBV12-3 or TRBV12-4 to TRBJ2-3; possibly TRBD2 for D (6 bases). V was cut by 4 bases and J by 3 bases, with 8 bases left in between. This CDR3 contains 13 residues.

The V call is TRBV3-1, the J call TRBJ1-5, with 7 bases fitting TRBD1. Germline-derived CDR1 and CDR2 are LGHDT and YNNKEL (reference sequence). V shed 1 base, J shed 6 bases, and the junction held 9 bases outside the gene matches. The CDR3 is 16 residues long. CDR3 amino acids: CASSQGQGVGSQPQHF. CDR3 coding DNA: TGTGCCAGCAGCCAAGGCCAGGGGGTGGGTAGTCAGCCCCAGCATTTT. The full variable domain, in which reference TRBV3-1 and TRBJ1-5 provide the parts outside the CDR3, is DTAVSQTPKYLVTQMGNDKSIKCEQNLGHDTMYWYKQDSKKFLKIMFSYNNKELIINETVPNRFSPKSPDKAHLNLHINSLELGDSAVYFCASSQGQGVGSQPQHFGDGTRLSIL.

This clonotype was counted a few times. The V call is TRBV5-1, the J call TRBJ1-1; 8 bases match TRBD1. There are 12 residues in the CDR3. Germline lookup yields CDR1 SGHRS and CDR2 YFSETQ. V dropped 2 bases and J dropped 8; count of bases not matched to a gene: 2. The CDR3 nucleotides are TGCGCCAGCAGCTTCCGACAGGGGGAAGCTTTCTTT. Its protein is CASSFRQGEAFF.

The chain joins TRBV5-8 to TRBJ2-5, with D possibly being TRBD1 (5 bases). The V gene's germline CDR1 is SGHTS and CDR2 YDEGEE. Trimming left V 4 bases short and J 1 base short, with 14 bases between. This CDR3 comprises 15 residues. As DNA, the CDR3 is TGTGCCAGCAGCCAAGGCAGGGTATCCCAAGAGACCCAGTACTTC. The encoded protein is CASSQGRVSQETQYF.

The rearrangement links TRBV5-4 to TRBJ2-7; 8 nucleotides match TRBD2. V shed 1 base, J shed 0 bases, and the junction held 15 bases outside the gene matches. The germline CDR1 and CDR2 sequences are SGHNT and YYREEE (reference sequence). The CDR3 is 19 residues long. Here the CDR3 reads CASSLSLAGPSFFSYEQYF. The DNA for the CDR3 is TGTGCCAGCAGCTTGTCGCTAGCGGGTCCCTCCTTTTTCTCCTACGAGCAGTACTTC.

This sequence joins TRBV11-2 and TRBJ1-6, with 9 bases matching TRBD1. The CDR3 is 15 amino acids. Germline lookup yields CDR1 SGHAT and CDR2 FQNNGV. Trimming at V came to 3 bases and at J to 10 bases, leaving 7 bases not matched to a gene. The CDR3 coding sequence is TGTGCCAGCAGCTTCTGGACAGGGGTAGAGTCACCCCTCCACTTT. The encoded protein is CASSFWTGVESPLHF.

This chain joins TRBV18 and TRBJ1-2; D unclear. Trimming pared 2 bases from V and 8 bases from J, leaving 15 bases between. This CDR3 region has 14 residues. The germline V gene encodes CDR1 KGHSH and CDR2 LQKENI. The CDR3 loop is CASSPSMGALGYTF. The CDR3 DNA follows: TGTGCCAGCTCACCATCAATGGGAGCCCTAGGCTACACCTTC. Based on the CDR3 plus reference TRBV18 and TRBJ1-2, the full variable domain is NAGVMQNPRHLVRRRGQEARLRCSPMKGHSHVYWYRQLPEEGLKFMVYLQKENIIDESGMPKERFSAEFPKEGPSILRIQQVVRGDSAAYFCASSPSMGALGYTFGSGTRLTVV.

This clonotype is a singleton in its sample. The chain recombines TRBV10-3 with TRBJ2-7; D gene ambiguous. Trimming removed 3 bases at V and 2 bases at J, with 2 bases between. The CDR3 sequence is 11 residues long. The germline V gene encodes CDR1 ENHRY and CDR2 SYGVKD. CDR3 sequence reads: CAISDPYEQYF. CDR3 sequence (DNA): TGTGCCATCAGTGACCCCTACGAGCAGTACTTC.